This T cell receptor (beta chain) was documented in a study of blood T cell repertoires in COVID-19. Study background: Whether acute or convalescent, the COVID-19 samples came from the United States, Italy and Spain. T cells, B-cell-depleted T cells, or PBMCs provided the cDNA or gDNA that served as material.

The table came from immunoSEQ multiplex PCR; TCRdb's copy has only in-frame clones and leaves some out. Of 140,000 to 150,000 clones listed, 75% to 85% are singletons. This clone has just a few counts. The CDR3 is made up of 16 amino acids. Per the germline V gene, CDR1 is SGDLS and CDR2 is YYNGEE. V trimming: 3 bases; J trimming: 0 bases; junction bases outside the gene matches: 5. The sample taken for sequencing was peripheral blood. This receptor was obtained from a woman between 45 and 65 years old with acute or convalescent COVID-19. The V gene is TRBV9, the J gene TRBJ2-2; 7 positions match TRBD2. CDR3 DNA: TGTGCCAGCAGCGCACCAGCGGGGACGAACACCGGGGAGCTGTTTTTT. It codes for CASSAPAGTNTGELFF.